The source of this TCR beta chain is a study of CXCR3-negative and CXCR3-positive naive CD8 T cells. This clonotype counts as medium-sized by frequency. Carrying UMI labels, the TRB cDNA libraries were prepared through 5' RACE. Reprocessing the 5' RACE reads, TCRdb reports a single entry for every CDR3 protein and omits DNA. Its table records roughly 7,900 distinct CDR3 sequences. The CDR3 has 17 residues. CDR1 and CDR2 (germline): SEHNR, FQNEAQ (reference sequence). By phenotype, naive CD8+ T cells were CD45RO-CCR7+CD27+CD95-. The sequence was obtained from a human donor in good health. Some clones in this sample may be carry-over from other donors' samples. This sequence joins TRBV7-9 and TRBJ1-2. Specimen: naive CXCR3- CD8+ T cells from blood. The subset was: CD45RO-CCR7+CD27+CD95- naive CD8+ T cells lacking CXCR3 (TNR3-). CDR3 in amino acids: CASSLDWGAPPDYGYTF.